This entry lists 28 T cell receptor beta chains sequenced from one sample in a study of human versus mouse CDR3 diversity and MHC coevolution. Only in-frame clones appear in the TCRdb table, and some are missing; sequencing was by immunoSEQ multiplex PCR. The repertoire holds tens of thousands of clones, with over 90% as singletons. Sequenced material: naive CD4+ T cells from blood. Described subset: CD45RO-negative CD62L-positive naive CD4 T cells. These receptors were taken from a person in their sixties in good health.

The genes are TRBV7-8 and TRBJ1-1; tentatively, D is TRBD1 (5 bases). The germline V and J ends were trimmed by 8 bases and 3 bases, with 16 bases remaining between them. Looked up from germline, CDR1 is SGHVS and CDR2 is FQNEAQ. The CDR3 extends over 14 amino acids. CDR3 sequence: CASVGGVRDTEAFF. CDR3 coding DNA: TGTGCCAGCGTTGGGGGGGTAAGGGACACTGAAGCTTTCTTT.

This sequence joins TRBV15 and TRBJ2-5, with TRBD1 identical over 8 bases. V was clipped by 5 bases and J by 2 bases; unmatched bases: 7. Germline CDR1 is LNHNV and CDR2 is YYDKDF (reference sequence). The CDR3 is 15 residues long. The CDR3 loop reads CATSGDRRAQETQYF. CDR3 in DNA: TGTGCCACCAGCGGGGACAGGAGAGCACAAGAGACCCAGTACTTC.

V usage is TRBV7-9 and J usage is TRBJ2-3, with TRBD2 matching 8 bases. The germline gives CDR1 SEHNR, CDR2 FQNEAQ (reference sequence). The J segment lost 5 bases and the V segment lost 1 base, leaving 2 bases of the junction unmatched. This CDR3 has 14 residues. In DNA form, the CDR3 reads TGTGCCAGCAGCTTAGGGCGGGGGGTAGATACGCAGTATTTT. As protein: CASSLGRGVDTQYF. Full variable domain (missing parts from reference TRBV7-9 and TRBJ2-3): DTGVSQNPRHKITKRGQNVTFRCDPISEHNRLYWYRQTLGQGPEFLTYFQNEAQLEKSRLLSDRFSAERPKGSFSTLEIQRTEQGDSAMYLCASSLGRGVDTQYFGPGTRLTVL.

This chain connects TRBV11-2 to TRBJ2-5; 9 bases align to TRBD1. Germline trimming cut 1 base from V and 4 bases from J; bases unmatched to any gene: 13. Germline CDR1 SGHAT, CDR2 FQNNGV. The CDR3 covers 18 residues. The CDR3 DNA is TGTGCCAGCAGCTTAGGGATGGGGACAGGGAAATGGTTAGAGACCCAGTACTTC. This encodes CASSLGMGTGKWLETQYF.

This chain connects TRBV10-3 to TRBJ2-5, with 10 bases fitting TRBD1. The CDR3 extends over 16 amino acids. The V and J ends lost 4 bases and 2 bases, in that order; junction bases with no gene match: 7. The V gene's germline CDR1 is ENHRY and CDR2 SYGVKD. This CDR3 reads CAISGDRGSPQETQYF. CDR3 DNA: TGTGCCATCAGTGGGGACAGGGGTTCCCCTCAAGAGACCCAGTACTTC.

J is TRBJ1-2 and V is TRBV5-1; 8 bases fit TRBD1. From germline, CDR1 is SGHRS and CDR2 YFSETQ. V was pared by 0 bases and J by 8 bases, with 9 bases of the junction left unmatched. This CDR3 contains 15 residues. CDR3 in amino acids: CASSLDGQQGGGYTF. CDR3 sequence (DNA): TGCGCCAGCAGCTTGGATGGCCAACAGGGGGGCGGCTACACCTTC.

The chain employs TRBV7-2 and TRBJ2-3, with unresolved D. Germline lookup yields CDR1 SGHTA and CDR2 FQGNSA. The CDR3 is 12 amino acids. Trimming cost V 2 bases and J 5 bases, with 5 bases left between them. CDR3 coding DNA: TGTGCCAGCAGCTTATATAGAGATACGCAGTATTTT. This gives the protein CASSLYRDTQYF. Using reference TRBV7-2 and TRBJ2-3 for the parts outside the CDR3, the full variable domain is GAGVSQSPSNKVTEKGKDVELRCDPISGHTALYWYRQSLGQGLEFLIYFQGNSAPDKSGLPSDRFSAERTGGSVSTLTIQRTQQEDSAVYLCASSLYRDTQYFGPGTRLTVL.

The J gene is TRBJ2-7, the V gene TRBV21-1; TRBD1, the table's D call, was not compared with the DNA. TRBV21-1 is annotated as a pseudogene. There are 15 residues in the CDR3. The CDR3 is CARDLSDRESYEQYF. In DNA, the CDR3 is TGTGCCAGGGACCTTTCGGACAGGGAATCCTACGAGCAGTACTTC.

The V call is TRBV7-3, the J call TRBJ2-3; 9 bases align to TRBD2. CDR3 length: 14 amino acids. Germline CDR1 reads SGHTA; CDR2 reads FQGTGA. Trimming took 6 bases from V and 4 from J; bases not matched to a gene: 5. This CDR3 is CASSFSGSADTQYF. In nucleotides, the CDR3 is TGTGCCAGCAGTTTTAGCGGGAGCGCAGATACGCAGTATTTT.

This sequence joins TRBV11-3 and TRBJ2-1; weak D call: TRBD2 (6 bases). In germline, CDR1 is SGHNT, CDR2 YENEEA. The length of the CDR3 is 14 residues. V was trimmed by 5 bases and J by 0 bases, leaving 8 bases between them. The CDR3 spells CASSRGGSYNEQFF. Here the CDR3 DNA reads TGTGCCAGCAGCCGGGGAGGCTCCTACAATGAGCAGTTCTTC.

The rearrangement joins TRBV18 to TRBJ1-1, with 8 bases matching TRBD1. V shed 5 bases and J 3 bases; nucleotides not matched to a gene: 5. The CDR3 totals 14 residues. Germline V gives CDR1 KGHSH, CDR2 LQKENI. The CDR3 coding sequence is TGTGCCAGCTCAGACCAGGGGGCGGACACTGAAGCTTTCTTT. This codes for CASSDQGADTEAFF.

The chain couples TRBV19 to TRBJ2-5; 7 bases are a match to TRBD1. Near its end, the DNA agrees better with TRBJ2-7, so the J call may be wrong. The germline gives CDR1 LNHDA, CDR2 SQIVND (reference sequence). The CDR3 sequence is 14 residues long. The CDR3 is CASGYRGNGYEQYF. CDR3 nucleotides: TGTGCCAGTGGCTACAGGGGAAACGGTTACGAGCAGTACTTC.

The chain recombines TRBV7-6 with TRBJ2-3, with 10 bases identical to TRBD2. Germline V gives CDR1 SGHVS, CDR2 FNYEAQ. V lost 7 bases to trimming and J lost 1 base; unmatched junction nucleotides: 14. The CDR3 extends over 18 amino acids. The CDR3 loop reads CASIQVQREGKGTDTQYF. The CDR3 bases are TGTGCCAGCATCCAGGTCCAGCGGGAGGGTAAGGGCACAGATACGCAGTATTTT.

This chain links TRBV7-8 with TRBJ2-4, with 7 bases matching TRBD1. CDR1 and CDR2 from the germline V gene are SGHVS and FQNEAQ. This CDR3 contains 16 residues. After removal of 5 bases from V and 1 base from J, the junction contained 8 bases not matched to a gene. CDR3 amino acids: CASSQSEGAAKNIQYF. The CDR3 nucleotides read TGTGCCAGCAGCCAATCCGAGGGGGCGGCCAAAAACATTCAGTACTTC.

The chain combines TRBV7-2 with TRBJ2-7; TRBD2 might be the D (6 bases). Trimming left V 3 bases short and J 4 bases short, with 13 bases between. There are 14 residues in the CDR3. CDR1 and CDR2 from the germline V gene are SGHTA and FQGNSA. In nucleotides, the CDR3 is TGTGCCAGCAGCTTTGGCGGGATCCCTTACGAGCAGTACTTC. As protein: CASSFGGIPYEQYF.

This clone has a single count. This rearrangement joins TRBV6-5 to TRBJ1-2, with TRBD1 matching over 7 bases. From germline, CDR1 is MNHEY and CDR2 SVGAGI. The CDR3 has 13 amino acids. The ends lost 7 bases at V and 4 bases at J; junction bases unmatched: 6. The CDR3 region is CASNQRGLYGYTF. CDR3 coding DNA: TGTGCCAGCAACCAAAGGGGGCTCTATGGCTACACCTTC.

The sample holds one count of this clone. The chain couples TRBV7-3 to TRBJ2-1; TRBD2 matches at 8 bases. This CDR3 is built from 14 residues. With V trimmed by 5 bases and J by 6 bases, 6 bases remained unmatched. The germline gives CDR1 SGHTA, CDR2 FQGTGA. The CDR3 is CASSLQGLVNEQFF. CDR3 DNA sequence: TGTGCCAGCAGCCTGCAGGGACTAGTCAATGAGCAGTTCTTC.

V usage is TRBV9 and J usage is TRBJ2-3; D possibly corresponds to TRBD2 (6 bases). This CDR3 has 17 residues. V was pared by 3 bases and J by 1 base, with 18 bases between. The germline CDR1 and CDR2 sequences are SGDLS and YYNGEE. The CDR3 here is CASSEGTLGWGTDTQYF. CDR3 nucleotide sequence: TGTGCCAGCAGCGAGGGGACTCTTGGCTGGGGCACAGATACGCAGTATTTT. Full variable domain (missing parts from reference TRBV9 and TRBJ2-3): DSGVTQTPKHLITATGQRVTLRCSPRSGDLSVYWYQQSLDQGLQFLIQYYNGEERAKGNILERFSAQQFPDLHSELNLSSLELGDSALYFCASSEGTLGWGTDTQYFGPGTRLTVL.

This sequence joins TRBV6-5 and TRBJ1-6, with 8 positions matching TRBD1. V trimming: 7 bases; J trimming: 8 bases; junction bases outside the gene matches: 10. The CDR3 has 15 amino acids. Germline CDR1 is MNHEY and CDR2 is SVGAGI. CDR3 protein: CASTRTRTGYSPLHF. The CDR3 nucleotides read TGTGCCAGCACCCGGACCCGGACAGGGTATTCACCCCTCCACTTT.

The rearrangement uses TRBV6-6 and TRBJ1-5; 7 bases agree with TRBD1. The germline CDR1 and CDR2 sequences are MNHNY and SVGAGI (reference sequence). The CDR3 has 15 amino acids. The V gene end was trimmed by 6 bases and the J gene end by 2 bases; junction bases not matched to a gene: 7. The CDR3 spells CASSYRGTGNQPQHF. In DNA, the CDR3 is TGTGCCAGCAGCTACAGGGGAACCGGCAATCAGCCCCAGCATTTT.

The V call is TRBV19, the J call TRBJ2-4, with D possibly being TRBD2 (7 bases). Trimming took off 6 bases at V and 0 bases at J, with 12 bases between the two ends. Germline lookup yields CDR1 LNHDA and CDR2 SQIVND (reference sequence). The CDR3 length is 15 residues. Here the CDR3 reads CASRGGGLAKNIQYF. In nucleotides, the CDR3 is TGTGCCAGTAGGGGAGGGGGGTTAGCCAAAAACATTCAGTACTTC.

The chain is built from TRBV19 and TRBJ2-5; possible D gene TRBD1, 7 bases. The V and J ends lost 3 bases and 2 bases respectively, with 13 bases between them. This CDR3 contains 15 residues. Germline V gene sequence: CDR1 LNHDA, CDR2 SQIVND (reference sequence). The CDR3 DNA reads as TGTGCCAGTAGTATTAGGAGGGGGCCACAAGAGACCCAGTACTTC. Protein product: CASSIRRGPQETQYF. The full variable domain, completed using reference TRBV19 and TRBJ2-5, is DGGITQSPKYLFRKEGQNVTLSCEQNLNHDAMYWYRQDPGQGLRLIYYSQIVNDFQKGDIAEGYSVSREKKESFPLTVTSAQKNPTAFYLCASSIRRGPQETQYFGPGTRLLVL.

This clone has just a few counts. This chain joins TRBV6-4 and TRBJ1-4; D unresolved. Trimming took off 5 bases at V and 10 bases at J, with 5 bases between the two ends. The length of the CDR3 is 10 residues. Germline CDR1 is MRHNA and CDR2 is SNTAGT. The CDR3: CASSNRKLFF. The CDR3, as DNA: TGTGCCAGCAGTAACAGAAAACTGTTTTTT.

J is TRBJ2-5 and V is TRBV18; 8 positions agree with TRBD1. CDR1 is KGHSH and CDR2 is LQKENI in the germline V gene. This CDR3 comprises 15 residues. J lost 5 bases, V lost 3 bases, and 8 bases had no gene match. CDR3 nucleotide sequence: TGTGCCAGCTCACCGGCAGGGGGCGCCCGGGAGACCCAGTACTTC. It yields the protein CASSPAGGARETQYF.

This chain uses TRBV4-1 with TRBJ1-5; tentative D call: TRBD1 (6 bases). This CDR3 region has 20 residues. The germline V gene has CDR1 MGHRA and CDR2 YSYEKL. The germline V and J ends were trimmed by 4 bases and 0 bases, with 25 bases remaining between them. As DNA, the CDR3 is TGCGCCAGCAGCCGCGGCACCGGGACACTCGTTCGTAATAGCAATCAGCCCCAGCATTTT. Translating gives CASSRGTGTLVRNSNQPQHF.

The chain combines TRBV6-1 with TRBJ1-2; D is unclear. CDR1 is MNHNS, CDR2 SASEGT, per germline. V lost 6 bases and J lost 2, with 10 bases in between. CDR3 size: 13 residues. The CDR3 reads CASSLAGNYGYTF. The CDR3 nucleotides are TGTGCCAGCAGCCTCGCGGGGAACTATGGCTACACCTTC.

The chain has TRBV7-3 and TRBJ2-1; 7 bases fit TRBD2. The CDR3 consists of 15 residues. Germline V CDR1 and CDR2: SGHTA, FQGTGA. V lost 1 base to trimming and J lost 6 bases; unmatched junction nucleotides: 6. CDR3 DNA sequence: TGTGCCAGCAGCTTAATGAGCGGGAATCTCAATGAGCAGTTCTTC. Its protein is CASSLMSGNLNEQFF.

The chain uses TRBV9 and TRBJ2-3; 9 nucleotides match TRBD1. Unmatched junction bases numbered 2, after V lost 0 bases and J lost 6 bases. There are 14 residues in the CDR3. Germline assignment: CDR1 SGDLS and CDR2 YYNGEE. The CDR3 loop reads CASSVGGQGDTQYF. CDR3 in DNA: TGTGCCAGCAGCGTAGGGGGACAGGGTGATACGCAGTATTTT.